The 12 T cell receptor beta chains reported below all come from one sample, sequenced in a study of blood T cells in healthy people across ages. With a J-beta primer mix and a sample-barcoded 5' primer, a second PCR ran roughly 6 to 11 cycles. One entry per CDR3 protein results from TCRdb running MiXCR on the 5' RACE reads. Of about 1,500,000 distinct CDR3 sequences in the sample, roughly 27% are singletons; the top ten hold roughly 8%. The specimen was blood. All receptors come from a woman younger than 45 in good health.

There are a few counts of this clonotype. The V call is TRBV20-1, the J call TRBJ2-1; 7 bases are a match to TRBD2. V was pared by 4 bases and J by 7 bases, with 16 bases of the junction left unmatched. This CDR3 is built from 16 residues. The germline gives CDR1 DFQATT, CDR2 SNEGSKA (reference sequence). CDR3 sequence reads: CSATQGGSMFGNEQFF. The CDR3, as DNA: TGCAGTGCTACCCAAGGCGGGAGTATGTTCGGGAATGAGCAGTTCTTC.

This clonotype was observed at least ten times. V is TRBV7-2 and J is TRBJ1-2; 9 bases align to TRBD1. Trimming at V came to 5 bases and at J to 8 bases, leaving 12 bases not matched to a gene. Germline-derived CDR1 and CDR2 are SGHTA and FQGNSA. The length of the CDR3 is 15 residues. The CDR3 sequence is CASSPSRTGDFGYTF. The CDR3 nucleotides read TGTGCCAGCAGCCCCAGTAGGACAGGGGACTTCGGCTACACCTTC.

This clonotype was recorded many times. The rearrangement joins TRBV12-3 or TRBV12-4 to TRBJ1-6, with D hard to call. V was trimmed by 5 bases and J by 12 bases, leaving 11 bases between them. CDR3 length: 12 amino acids. In DNA, the CDR3 is TGTGCCAGCAGTGCGGAGGTTGGACCCCTCCACTTT. This encodes CASSAEVGPLHF.

This chain links TRBV4-3 with TRBJ2-1; 9 nucleotides align to TRBD1. The CDR3 has 19 amino acids. The germline V gene has CDR1 LGHNA and CDR2 YSLEER. Trimming took 3 bases from V and 0 from J; bases not matched to a gene: 12. The CDR3 nucleotides read TGCGCCAGCAGCCAGGGGGTACAGGGGGCCATTATCTCCTACAATGAGCAGTTCTTC. Its protein product is CASSQGVQGAIISYNEQFF.

In this sample, this clonotype turned up a few times. CDR3: CATSSGGGTAYNEQFF. In nucleotides, the CDR3 is TGTGCCACCAGCAGTGGGGGAGGGACAGCTTACAATGAGCAGTTCTTC. The V call is TRBV15, the J call TRBJ2-1; tentatively, D is TRBD1 or TRBD2 (7 bases each). Looked up from germline, CDR1 is LNHNV and CDR2 is YYDKDF (reference sequence). The length of the CDR3 is 16 residues. With 3 bases removed from V and 4 bases from J, the gap between germline ends came to 16 bases.

This clonotype occurred a few times. The V call is TRBV20-1, the J call TRBJ2-2; maybe TRBD2 (5 bases). The germline V and J ends were trimmed by 5 bases and 6 bases, with 10 bases remaining between them. Germline loops: CDR1 DFQATT, CDR2 SNEGSKA (reference sequence). CDR3 length: 12 amino acids. This chain's CDR3 is CSARGGSGELFF. For the CDR3, the DNA is TGCAGTGCTCGAGGAGGTTCCGGGGAGCTGTTTTTT.

The rearrangement joins TRBV20-1 to TRBJ2-3; D remains ambiguous. V was shortened by 6 bases and J by 2 bases, with 12 bases between the two germline ends. This CDR3 comprises 13 residues. Germline CDR1 is DFQATT and CDR2 is SNEGSKA (reference sequence). The CDR3 loop reads CSAVWTDTDTQYF. CDR3 DNA sequence: TGCAGTGCCGTGTGGACGGACACAGATACGCAGTATTTT.

V is TRBV2 and J is TRBJ2-1, with TRBD2 matching over 16 bases. This CDR3 comprises 17 residues. Germline assignment: CDR1 SNHLY and CDR2 FYNNEI. V gave up 5 bases and J gave up 8 bases; unmatched junction bases: 9. In nucleotides, the CDR3 is TGTGCCAGCAGTCCTGGGACTAGCGGGGGGGCTCGCGATGAGCAGTTCTTC. The encoded protein is CASSPGTSGGARDEQFF. The full variable domain, rest sourced from reference TRBV2 and TRBJ2-1, is EPEVTQTPSHQVTQMGQEVILRCVPISNHLYFYWYRQILGQKVEFLVSFYNNEISEKSEIFDDQFSVERPDGSNFTLKIRSTKLEDSAMYFCASSPGTSGGARDEQFFGPGTRLTVL.

The rearrangement joins TRBV4-1 to TRBJ1-2; 10 bases are a match to TRBD1. J gave up 6 bases and V 5 bases, and 3 bases lay outside the gene matches. This CDR3 contains 13 residues. Germline V gene sequence: CDR1 MGHRA, CDR2 YSYEKL. CDR3 region: CASSVDRGDGYTF. The CDR3 DNA is TGCGCCAGCAGCGTGGACAGGGGGGATGGCTACACCTTC.

This clonotype has just a few counts. This chain joins TRBV6-2 or TRBV6-3 and TRBJ1-5; possibly TRBD1 for D (6 bases). V dropped 7 bases and J dropped 5 bases, with 15 bases sitting between them. Germline V gene lookup returns CDR1 MNHEY and CDR2 SVGEGT. This CDR3 is 14 amino acids long. CDR3 bases: TGTGCCAGCAAAGAGAACAGGGTCCATCAGCCCCAGCATTTT. Amino acid sequence: CASKENRVHQPQHF.

This chain uses TRBV10-3 with TRBJ1-1; D not certain. The CDR3 runs to 12 residues. The V and J ends lost 4 bases and 5 bases respectively, with 8 bases between them. CDR1 and CDR2 (germline): ENHRY, SYGVKD. CDR3 DNA: TGTGCCATCAGTGCCGATCGGACTGAAGCTTTCTTT. Its protein product is CAISADRTEAFF.

The V call is TRBV20-1, the J call TRBJ2-1, with 8 positions matching TRBD2. Trimming cost V 6 bases and J 8 bases; bases outside gene matches: 12. The CDR3 is made up of 14 amino acids. Germline V gene sequence: CDR1 DFQATT, CDR2 SNEGSKA (reference sequence). The CDR3 region is CSATYSGMEDEQFF. The CDR3 DNA is TGCAGTGCCACTTATAGCGGGATGGAAGATGAGCAGTTCTTC.